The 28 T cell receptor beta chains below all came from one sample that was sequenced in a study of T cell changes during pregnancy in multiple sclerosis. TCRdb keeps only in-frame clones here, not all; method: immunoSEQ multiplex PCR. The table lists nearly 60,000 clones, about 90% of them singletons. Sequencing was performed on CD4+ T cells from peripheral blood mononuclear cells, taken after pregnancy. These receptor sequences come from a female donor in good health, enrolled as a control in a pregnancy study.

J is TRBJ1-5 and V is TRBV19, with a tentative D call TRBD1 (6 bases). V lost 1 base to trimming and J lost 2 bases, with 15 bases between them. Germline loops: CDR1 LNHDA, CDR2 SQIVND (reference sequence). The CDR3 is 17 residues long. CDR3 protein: CASSIVGGGAGNQPQHF. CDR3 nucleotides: TGTGCCAGTAGTATAGTTGGGGGGGGCGCAGGCAATCAGCCCCAGCATTTT.

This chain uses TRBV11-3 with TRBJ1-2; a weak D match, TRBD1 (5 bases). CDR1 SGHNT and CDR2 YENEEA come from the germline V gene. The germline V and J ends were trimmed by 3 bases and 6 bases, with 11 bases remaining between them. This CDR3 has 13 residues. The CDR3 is CASSFSQGHGYTF. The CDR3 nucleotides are TGTGCCAGCAGCTTCAGTCAGGGTCATGGCTACACCTTC.

The CDR3 region is CASSLSSGGLGTQYF. The CDR3 DNA sequence: TGCGCCAGCAGCTTAAGTAGCGGGGGGCTCGGGACCCAGTACTTC. The chain has TRBV5-1 and TRBJ2-5; 10 bases fit TRBD2. With V trimmed by 2 bases and J by 7 bases, 8 bases remained unmatched. The CDR3 sequence is 15 residues long. Per the germline V gene, CDR1 is SGHRS and CDR2 is YFSETQ.

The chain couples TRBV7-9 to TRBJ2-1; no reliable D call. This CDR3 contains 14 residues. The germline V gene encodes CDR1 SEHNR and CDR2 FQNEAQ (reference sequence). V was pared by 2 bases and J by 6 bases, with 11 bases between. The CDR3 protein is CASSLLGAVNEQFF. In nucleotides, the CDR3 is TGTGCCAGCAGCTTACTTGGTGCGGTCAATGAGCAGTTCTTC.

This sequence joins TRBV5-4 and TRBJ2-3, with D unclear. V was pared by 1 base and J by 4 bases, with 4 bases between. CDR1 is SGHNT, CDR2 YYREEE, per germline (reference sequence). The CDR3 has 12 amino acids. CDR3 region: CASSLSADTQYF. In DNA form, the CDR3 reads TGTGCCAGCAGCTTGTCCGCAGATACGCAGTATTTT.

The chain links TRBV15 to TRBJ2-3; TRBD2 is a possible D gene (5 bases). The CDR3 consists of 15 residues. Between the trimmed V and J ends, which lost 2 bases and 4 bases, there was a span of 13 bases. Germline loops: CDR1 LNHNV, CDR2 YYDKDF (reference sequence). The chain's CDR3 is CATSRRRVLADTQYF. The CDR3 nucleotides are TGTGCCACCAGCAGACGGCGGGTGCTCGCAGATACGCAGTATTTT. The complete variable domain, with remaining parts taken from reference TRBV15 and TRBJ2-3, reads DAMVIQNPRYQVTQFGKPVTLSCSQTLNHNVMYWYQQKSSQAPKLLFHYYDKDFNNEADTPDNFQSRRPNTSFCFLDIRSPGLGDTAMYLCATSRRRVLADTQYFGPGTRLTVL.

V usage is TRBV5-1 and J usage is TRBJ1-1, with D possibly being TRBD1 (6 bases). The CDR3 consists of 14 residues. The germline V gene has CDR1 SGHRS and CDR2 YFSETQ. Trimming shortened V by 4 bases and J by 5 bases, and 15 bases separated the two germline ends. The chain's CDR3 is CASSPGGGETEAFF. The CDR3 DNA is TGCGCCAGCAGCCCGGGGGGGGGCGAGACTGAAGCTTTCTTT.

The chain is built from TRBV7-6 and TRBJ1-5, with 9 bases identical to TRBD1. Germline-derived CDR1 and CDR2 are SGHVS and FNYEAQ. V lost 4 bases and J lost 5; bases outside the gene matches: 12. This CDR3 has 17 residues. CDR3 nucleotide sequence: TGTGCCAGCAGCTCCCTCGGGGGACAGGGCTTTGATCAGCCCCAGCATTTT. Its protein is CASSSLGGQGFDQPQHF.

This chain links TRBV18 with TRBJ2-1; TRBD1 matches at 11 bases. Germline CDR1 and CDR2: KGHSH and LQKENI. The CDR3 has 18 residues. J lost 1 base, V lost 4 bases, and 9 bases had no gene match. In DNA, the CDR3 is TGTGCCAGCTCACTAGCGGACAGGGGGCGCGGGTCCTACAATGAGCAGTTCTTC. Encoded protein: CASSLADRGRGSYNEQFF.

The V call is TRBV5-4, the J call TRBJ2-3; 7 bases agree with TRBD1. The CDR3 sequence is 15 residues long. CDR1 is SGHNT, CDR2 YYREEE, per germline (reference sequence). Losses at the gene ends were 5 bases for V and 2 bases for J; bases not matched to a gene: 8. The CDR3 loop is CASSHSRGPTDTQYF. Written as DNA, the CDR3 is TGTGCCAGCAGTCATTCTAGGGGGCCCACAGATACGCAGTATTTT.

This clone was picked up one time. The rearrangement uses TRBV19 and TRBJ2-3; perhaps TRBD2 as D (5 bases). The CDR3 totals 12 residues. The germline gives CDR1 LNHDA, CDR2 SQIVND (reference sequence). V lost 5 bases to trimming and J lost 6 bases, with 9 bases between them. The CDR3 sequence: CASSPGGDTQYF. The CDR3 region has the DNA TGTGCCAGTAGTCCCGGCGGGGATACGCAGTATTTT.

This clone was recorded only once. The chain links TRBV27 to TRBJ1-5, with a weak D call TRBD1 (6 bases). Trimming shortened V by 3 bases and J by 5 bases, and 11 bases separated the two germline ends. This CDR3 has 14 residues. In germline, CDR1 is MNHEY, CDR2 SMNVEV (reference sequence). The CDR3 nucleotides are TGTGCCAGCAGTTTGGGCAGGGGAGATCAGCCCCAGCATTTT. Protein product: CASSLGRGDQPQHF.

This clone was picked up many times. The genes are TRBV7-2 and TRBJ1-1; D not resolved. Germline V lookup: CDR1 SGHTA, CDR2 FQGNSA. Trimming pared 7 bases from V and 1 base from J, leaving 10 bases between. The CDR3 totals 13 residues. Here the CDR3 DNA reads TGTGCCAGCATAGGCTACAGGAACACTGAAGCTTTCTTT. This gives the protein CASIGYRNTEAFF.

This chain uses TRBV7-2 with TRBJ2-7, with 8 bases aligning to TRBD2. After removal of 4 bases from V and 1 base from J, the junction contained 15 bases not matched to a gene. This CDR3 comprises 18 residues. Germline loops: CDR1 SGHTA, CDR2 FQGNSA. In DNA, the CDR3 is TGTGCCAGCAGCTCAGTGGCTCTCGTTAGCGGGGTTTCCTACGAGCAGTACTTC. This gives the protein CASSSVALVSGVSYEQYF.

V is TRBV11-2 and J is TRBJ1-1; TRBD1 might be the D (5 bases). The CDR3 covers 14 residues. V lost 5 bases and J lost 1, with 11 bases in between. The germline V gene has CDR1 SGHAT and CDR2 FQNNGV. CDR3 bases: TGTGCCAGCAGCCTCCTAGACAGGAACACTGAAGCTTTCTTT. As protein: CASSLLDRNTEAFF.

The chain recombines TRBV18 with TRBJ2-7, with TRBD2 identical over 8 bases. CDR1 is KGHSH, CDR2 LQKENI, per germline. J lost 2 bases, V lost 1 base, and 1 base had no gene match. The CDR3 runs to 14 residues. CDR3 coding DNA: TGTGCCAGCTCACCACTAGCGGGGCCCTACGAGCAGTACTTC. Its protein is CASSPLAGPYEQYF.

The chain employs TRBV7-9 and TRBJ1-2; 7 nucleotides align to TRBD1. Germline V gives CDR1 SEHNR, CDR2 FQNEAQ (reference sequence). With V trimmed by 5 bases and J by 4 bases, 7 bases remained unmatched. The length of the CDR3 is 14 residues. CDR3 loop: CASSGRDSGYGYTF. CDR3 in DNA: TGTGCCAGCAGCGGCCGGGACAGCGGCTATGGCTACACCTTC.

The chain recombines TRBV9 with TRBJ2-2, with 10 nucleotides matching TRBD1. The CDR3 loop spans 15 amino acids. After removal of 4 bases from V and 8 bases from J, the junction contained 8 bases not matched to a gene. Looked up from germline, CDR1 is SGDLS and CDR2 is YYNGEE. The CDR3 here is CASSPRQGAPGELFF. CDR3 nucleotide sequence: TGTGCCAGCAGCCCACGACAGGGGGCGCCTGGGGAGCTGTTTTTT.

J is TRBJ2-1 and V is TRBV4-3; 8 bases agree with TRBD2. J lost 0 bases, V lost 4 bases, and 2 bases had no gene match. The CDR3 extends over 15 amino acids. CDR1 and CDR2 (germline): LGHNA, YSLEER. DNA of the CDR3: TGCGCCAGCAGCCTCAGCGGGAGCTCCTACAATGAGCAGTTCTTC. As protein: CASSLSGSSYNEQFF.

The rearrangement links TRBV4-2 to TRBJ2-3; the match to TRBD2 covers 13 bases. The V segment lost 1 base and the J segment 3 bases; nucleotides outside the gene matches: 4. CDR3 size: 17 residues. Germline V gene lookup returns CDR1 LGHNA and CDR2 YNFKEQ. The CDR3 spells CASSQGTSGGATDTQYF. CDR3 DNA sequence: TGTGCCAGCAGCCAAGGGACTAGCGGGGGTGCAACAGATACGCAGTATTTT.

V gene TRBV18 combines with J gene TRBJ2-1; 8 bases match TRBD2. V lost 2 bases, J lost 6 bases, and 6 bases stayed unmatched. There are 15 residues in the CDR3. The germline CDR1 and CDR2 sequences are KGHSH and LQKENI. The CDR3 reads CASSPSGGGGNEQFF. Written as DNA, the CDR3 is TGTGCCAGCTCACCAAGCGGGGGAGGGGGCAATGAGCAGTTCTTC.

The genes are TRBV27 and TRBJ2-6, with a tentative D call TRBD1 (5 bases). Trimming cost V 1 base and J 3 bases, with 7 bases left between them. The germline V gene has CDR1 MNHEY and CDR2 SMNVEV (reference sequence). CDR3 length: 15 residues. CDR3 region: CASSLLTVGANVLTF. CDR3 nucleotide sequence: TGTGCCAGCAGTTTATTGACAGTTGGGGCCAACGTCCTGACTTTC.

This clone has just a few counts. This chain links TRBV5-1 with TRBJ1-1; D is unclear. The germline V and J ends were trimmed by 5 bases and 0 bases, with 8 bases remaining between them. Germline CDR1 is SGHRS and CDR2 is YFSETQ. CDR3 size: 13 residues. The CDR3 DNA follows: TGCGCCAGCAGGACGGAGATGAACACTGAAGCTTTCTTT. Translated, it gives CASRTEMNTEAFF.

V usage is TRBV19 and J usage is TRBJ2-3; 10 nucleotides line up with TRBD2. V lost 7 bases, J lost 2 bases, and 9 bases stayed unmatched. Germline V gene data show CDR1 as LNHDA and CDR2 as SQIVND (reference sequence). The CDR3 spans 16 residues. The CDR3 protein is CASTFSSGGSTDTQYF. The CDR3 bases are TGTGCCAGTACCTTCTCTAGCGGGGGATCCACAGATACGCAGTATTTT.

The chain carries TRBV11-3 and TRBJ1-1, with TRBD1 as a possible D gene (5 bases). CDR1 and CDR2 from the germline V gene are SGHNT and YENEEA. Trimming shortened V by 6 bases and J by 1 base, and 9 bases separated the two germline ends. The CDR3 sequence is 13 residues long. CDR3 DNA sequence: TGTGCCAGCAGAAACCAGGGGAACACTGAAGCTTTCTTT. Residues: CASRNQGNTEAFF. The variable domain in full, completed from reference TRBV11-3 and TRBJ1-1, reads EAGVVQSPRYKIIEKKQPVAFWCNPISGHNTLYWYLQNLGQGPELLIRYENEEAVDDSQLPKDRFSAERLKGVDSTLKIQPAELGDSAVYLCASRNQGNTEAFFGQGTRLTVV.

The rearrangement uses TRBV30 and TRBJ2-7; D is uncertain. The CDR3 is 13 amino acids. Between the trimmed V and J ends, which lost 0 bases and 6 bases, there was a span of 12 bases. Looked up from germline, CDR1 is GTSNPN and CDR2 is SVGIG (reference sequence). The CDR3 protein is CAWSVSVEGEQYF. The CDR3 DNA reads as TGTGCCTGGAGTGTAAGCGTTGAAGGCGAGCAGTACTTC.

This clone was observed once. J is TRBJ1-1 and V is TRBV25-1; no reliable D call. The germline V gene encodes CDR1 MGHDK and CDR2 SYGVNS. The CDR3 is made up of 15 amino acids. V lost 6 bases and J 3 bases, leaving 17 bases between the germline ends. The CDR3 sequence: CASSYGRVWDTEAFF. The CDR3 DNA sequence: TGTGCCAGCAGCTACGGGCGGGTTTGGGACACTGAAGCTTTCTTT.

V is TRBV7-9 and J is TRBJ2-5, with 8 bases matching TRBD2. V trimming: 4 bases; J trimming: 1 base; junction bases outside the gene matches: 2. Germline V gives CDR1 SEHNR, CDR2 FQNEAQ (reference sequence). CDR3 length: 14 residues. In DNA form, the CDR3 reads TGTGCCAGCAGCTCTGCGGGGGGCCAAGAGACCCAGTACTTC. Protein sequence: CASSSAGGQETQYF.